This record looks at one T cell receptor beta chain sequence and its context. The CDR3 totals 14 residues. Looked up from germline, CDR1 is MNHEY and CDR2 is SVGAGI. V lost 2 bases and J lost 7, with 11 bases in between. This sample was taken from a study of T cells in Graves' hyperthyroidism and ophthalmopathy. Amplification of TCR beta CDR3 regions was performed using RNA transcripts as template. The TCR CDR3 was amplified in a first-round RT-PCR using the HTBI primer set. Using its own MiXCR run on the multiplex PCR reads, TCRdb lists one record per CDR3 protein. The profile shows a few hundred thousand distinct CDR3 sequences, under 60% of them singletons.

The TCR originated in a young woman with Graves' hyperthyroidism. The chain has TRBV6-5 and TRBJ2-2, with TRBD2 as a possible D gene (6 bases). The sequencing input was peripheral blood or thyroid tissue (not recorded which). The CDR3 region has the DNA TGTGCCAGCAGTTACCGTCAGCGGGTCGGGGAGCTGTTTTTT. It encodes CASSYRQRVGELFF.